This TCR beta chain stems from a study of beta chain features in type 1 diabetes. Sorted populations were all over 98% pure. The sample holds many counts of this clone. Antigen: not known. Reverse transcription of all isolated RNA meant that expressed TCRB transcripts were sequenced. Data came from immunoSEQ multiplex PCR; TCRdb stores just in-frame clones and leaves some out. This sample has under 550,000 clones, with 9.5% to 12% found just once. Study-level findings and limits: Type 1 diabetes patients had moderately but significantly shorter TCRB CDR3s in all four CD4+ subsets. The question left open here concerned HLA type influencing TCRB rearrangement.

The CDR3 contains 13 residues. CDR1 MGHDK and CDR2 SYGVNS come from the germline V gene. Between the trimmed V and J ends, which lost 4 bases and 8 bases, there was a span of 9 bases. This chain joins TRBV25-1 and TRBJ1-6; D is unclear. This receptor was identified in a woman aged 18-29 years in good health. The specimen sequenced was naive CD4+ T cells from blood. CDR3 DNA sequence: TGTGCCAGCAGTGTTGGAACGGATTCACCCCTCCACTTT. Protein: CASSVGTDSPLHF.